Detailed here is one T cell receptor beta chain. Antigen specificity is unknown. The CDR3 loop spans 15 amino acids. Trimming removed 0 bases at V and 5 bases at J, with 13 bases between. Germline V lookup: CDR1 MNHEY, CDR2 SVGEGT. Per-sample yields of isolated PBMCs were at least 6 million. PCR was performed a second time for about 7 to 12 cycles using a sample-barcoded 5' primer and a J-beta primer mix. TCRdb passed the 5' RACE reads through MiXCR, listing each CDR3 protein once. The sample yields about 780,000 distinct CDR3 sequences, approximately 67% seen once. These data are taken from a study of blood T cells in healthy people across ages. Background on the study: About one barcoded TCR beta cDNA was captured per two T cells. Study-level findings and limits: Comparison with aged donors showed that long-lived donors had more naive CD4+ cells and higher diversity.

The source material was blood. The chain employs TRBV6-2 or TRBV6-3 and TRBJ2-5; D might be TRBD2 (5 bases). This receptor was identified in a man between 25 and 39 years old in good health. In nucleotides, the CDR3 is TGTGCCAGCAGTTACTCGAGTACTAGTCGGGAGACCCAGTACTTC. Translation: CASSYSSTSRETQYF.